This T cell receptor beta chain derives from a study of blood T cell repertoires in COVID-19. CDR3 length: 16 residues. V shed 5 bases and J 0 bases; nucleotides not matched to a gene: 6. Per the germline V gene, CDR1 is MNHEY and CDR2 is SMNVEV (reference sequence). Sequencing used immunoSEQ multiplex PCR; TCRdb keeps in-frame clones, though not all of them. The table shows 200,000 to 300,000 clones, with 82% occurring only once. Specimen: peripheral blood. This receptor was taken from a woman aged 55-69 years with active or convalescent COVID-19. This rearrangement joins TRBV27 to TRBJ1-3, with 8 bases aligning to TRBD1. The CDR3 region is CASSPTTGGSGNTIYF. The DNA for the CDR3 is TGTGCCAGCAGTCCCACTACAGGGGGCTCTGGAAACACCATATATTTT.